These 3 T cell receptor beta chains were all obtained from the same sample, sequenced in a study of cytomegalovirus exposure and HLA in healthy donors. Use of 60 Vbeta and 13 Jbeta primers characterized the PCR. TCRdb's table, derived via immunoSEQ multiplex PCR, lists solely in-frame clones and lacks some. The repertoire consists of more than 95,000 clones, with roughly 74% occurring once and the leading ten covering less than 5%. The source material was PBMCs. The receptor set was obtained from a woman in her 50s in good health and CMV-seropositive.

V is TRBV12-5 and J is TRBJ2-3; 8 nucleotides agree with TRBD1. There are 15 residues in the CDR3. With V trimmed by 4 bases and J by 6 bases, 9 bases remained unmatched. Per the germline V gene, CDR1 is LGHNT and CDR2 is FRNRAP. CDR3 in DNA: TGTGCTAGTGGTTCAGGGGACAGGCCCACCGATACGCAGTATTTT. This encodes CASGSGDRPTDTQYF.

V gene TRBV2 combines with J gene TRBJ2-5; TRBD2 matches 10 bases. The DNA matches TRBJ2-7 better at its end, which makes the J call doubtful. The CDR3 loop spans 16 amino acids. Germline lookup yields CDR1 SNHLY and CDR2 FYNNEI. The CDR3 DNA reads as TGTGCCAGCAGTGAATTGGATCTAGCGGGGGAGGACGAGCAGTACTTC. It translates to CASSELDLAGEDEQYF.

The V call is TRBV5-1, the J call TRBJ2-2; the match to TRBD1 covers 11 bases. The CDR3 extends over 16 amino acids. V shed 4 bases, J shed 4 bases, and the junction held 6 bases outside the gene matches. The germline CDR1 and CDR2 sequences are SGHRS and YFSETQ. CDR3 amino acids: CASSRTGGRGTGELFF. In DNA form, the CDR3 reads TGCGCCAGCAGCCGGACAGGGGGCCGGGGCACCGGGGAGCTGTTTTTT.